The clone carrying this T cell receptor (beta chain) has a count of ten or more. This entry belongs to a study of identical twins. Template switching created a universal primer site, and the cDNA included unique molecular identifiers. TCRdb re-analysed the 5' RACE reads in MiXCR, keeping a single row per CDR3 protein. The repertoire has under 350,000 distinct CDR3 sequences, less than 9.5% of them found once; the top ten carry 7% to 8.5%. The V end was cut by 5 bases, the J end by 3 bases, with 12 bases between. Germline CDR1 reads SQVTM; CDR2 reads ANQGSEA. The CDR3 is 13 residues long. These data also formed part of another study, on yellow fever vaccine responses in identical twins.

The TCR sequence derives from a young woman in good health. Material for sequencing was CD8+ T cells sorted from blood. This chain connects TRBV29-1 to TRBJ2-3; possibly TRBD2 for D (6 bases). This CDR3 is CSVRKSGTDTQYF. The DNA of the CDR3 is TGCAGCGTTCGAAAAAGCGGGACAGATACGCAGTATTTT.